Presented here are 29 T cell receptor beta chains from one specimen sequenced in a study of T cells in women clearing cervical HPV infection. The repertoire was sequenced with immunoSEQ multiplex PCR; TCRdb's copy has only in-frame clones and lacks some. This sample's table reports about 30,000 clones. Source material: blood buffy coat. Receptors originate from a woman aged 18-70 years with a cervical HPV16 infection that either progressed to CIN3+ or cleared (not recorded which).

Comments on this clone: The CDR3 is cut off 3 residues early in the read; its end comes from the germline J gene. The V gene is TRBV6-1, the J gene TRBJ1-2; possibly TRBD1 for D (5 bases). There are 15 residues in the CDR3. The germline gives CDR1 MNHNS, CDR2 SASEGT. This CDR3 reads CASREREGGAYDYTF. The sequenced CDR3 bases are TGTGCCAGCAGGGAACGGGAGGGCGGGGCCTACGAC.

About this clone: The sequence runs out 3 residues before the end of the CDR3; the remainder is reconstructed from the germline J gene. The chain combines TRBV5-6 with TRBJ1-2; the D is unclear. CDR3 length: 13 amino acids. Germline assignment: CDR1 SGHDT and CDR2 YYEEEE. V dropped 0 bases and J dropped 7 bases, with 10 bases sitting between them. CDR3 amino acids: CASSLVRGLGYTF. The DNA read from the CDR3 is TGTGCCAGCAGCTTGGTTAGAGGGCTTGGC. Full variable domain (rest looked up from reference TRBV5-6 and TRBJ1-2): DAGVTQSPTHLIKTRGQQVTLRCSPKSGHDTVSWYQQALGQGPQFIFQYYEEEERQRGNFPDRFSGHQFPNYSSELNVNALLLGDSALYLCASSLVRGLGYTFGSGTRLTVV.

On this clone: The read stops 3 residues short of the end of the CDR3; the missing end is completed from the germline J gene. This sequence joins TRBV7-9 and TRBJ1-1; 9 bases agree with TRBD1. The CDR3 loop spans 14 amino acids. The V and J ends lost 3 bases and 1 base, in that order; junction bases with no gene match: 0. Germline CDR1 SEHNR, CDR2 FQNEAQ (reference sequence). CDR3 bases read: TGTGCCAGCAGCTTGGACAGGGGGAACACTGAA. Its protein is CASSLDRGNTE. The entire CDR3 protein reads CASSLDRGNTEAFF. The full variable domain, completed using reference TRBV7-9 and TRBJ1-1, is DTGVSQNPRHKITKRGQNVTFRCDPISEHNRLYWYRQTLGQGPEFLTYFQNEAQLEKSRLLSDRFSAERPKGSFSTLEIQRTEQGDSAMYLCASSLDRGNTEAFFGQGTRLTVV.

On this clone itself: The read falls 3 residues short of the CDR3 end, and the missing part is taken from the germline J gene. This rearrangement joins TRBV2 to TRBJ2-2, with 8 bases lining up with TRBD1. Trimming cost V 4 bases and J 7 bases; bases outside gene matches: 14. From germline, CDR1 is SNHLY and CDR2 FYNNEI. The CDR3 spans 17 residues. The CDR3 loop reads CASSVLSGGGLVGELFF. CDR3 DNA, as far as it was read: TGTGCCAGCAGTGTTTTGTCAGGGGGCGGGCTAGTCGGGGAG.

Concerning this clone itself: The read is 3 residues too short to cover the CDR3 end, so that end is filled in from the germline J gene. V gene TRBV7-2 combines with J gene TRBJ1-4, with a tentative D call TRBD1 (5 bases). The CDR3 is made up of 13 amino acids. V was cut by 5 bases and J by 7 bases, with 11 bases left in between. Looked up from germline, CDR1 is SGHTA and CDR2 is FQGNSA. The covered CDR3 bases are TGTGCCAGCAGCCTCCAGACAGCTGAAAAA. This sequence encodes CASSLQTAEK. The whole CDR3 region reads CASSLQTAEKLFF.

A note on this clone: The read comes to an end 3 residues before the CDR3 does, leaving the germline J gene to fill in the end. The chain has TRBV19 and TRBJ1-2; D is undetermined. The CDR3 contains 14 residues. The V gene's germline CDR1 is LNHDA and CDR2 SQIVND (reference sequence). This chain's CDR3 is CASSIGGSDYDYTF. The CDR3 DNA, read in part, is TGTGCCAGTAGTATTGGTGGCAGCGACTACGAC.

CDR3 DNA, as far as it was read: TGTGCCAGCAGTGATGTCGAGGGACTAGCGGGAGGTTACGAG. Amino acid sequence: CASSDVEGLAGGYE. The CDR3 in its entirety is CASSDVEGLAGGYEQYF. The chain is built from TRBV2 and TRBJ2-7, with 15 positions matching TRBD2. The read gets to within 3 residues of the CDR3 end, and the germline J gene fills in the rest. J lost 4 bases, V lost 3 bases, and 7 bases had no gene match. The V gene's germline CDR1 is SNHLY and CDR2 FYNNEI. The CDR3 extends over 17 amino acids.

With respect to this clone: The DNA ends 3 residues before the CDR3 does, and the rest of the CDR3 is filled in from the germline J gene. The chain links TRBV29-1 to TRBJ2-7; 11 bases match TRBD2. J lost 5 bases, V lost 1 base, and 7 bases had no gene match. Germline CDR1 reads SQVTM; CDR2 reads ANQGSEA. CDR3 size: 15 residues. The DNA read from the CDR3 is TGCAGCGTTGAAGTCATGACGGGACTAGCGGACGAG. Its protein is CSVEVMTGLADE. From start to end, the CDR3 is CSVEVMTGLADEQYF.

Turning to this clone: The read falls 3 residues short of the CDR3 end, and the missing part is taken from the germline J gene. The chain is built from TRBV20-1 and TRBJ2-1; TRBD2 matches 7 bases. The CDR3 has 16 residues. V was clipped by 0 bases and J by 3 bases; unmatched bases: 8. Germline V gene data show CDR1 as DFQATT and CDR2 as SNEGSKA (reference sequence). The CDR3: CSARDKRGAVYNEQFF. The CDR3 bases that were read are TGCAGTGCTAGAGATAAGCGGGGCGCCGTCTACAATGAG.

Worth noting for this clone: The CDR3 goes on 3 residues after the read ends, and that part is filled in from the germline J gene. The rearrangement joins TRBV5-6 to TRBJ1-2; D ambiguous. The V and J ends lost 0 bases and 1 base respectively, with 7 bases between them. The CDR3 contains 14 residues. The germline gives CDR1 SGHDT, CDR2 YYEEEE. Incomplete CDR3 DNA: TGTGCCAGCAGCTTGGCCGGGTTTAACTATGGC. Encoded protein: CASSLAGFNYG. The full CDR3 protein is CASSLAGFNYGYTF.

To note about this clone: With the read ending 3 residues before the CDR3 end, the germline J gene is used to fill in that end. The genes are TRBV19 and TRBJ2-1; possible D gene TRBD2, 5 bases. Germline V lookup: CDR1 LNHDA, CDR2 SQIVND (reference sequence). The CDR3 contains 13 residues. Trimming stripped 6 bases from V and 4 bases from J, with 10 bases between. CDR3 bases read: TGTGCCAGTAGCCGGGGAGTTTACAATGAG. Translating it yields CASSRGVYNE. The whole CDR3 region reads CASSRGVYNEQFF. The variable domain in full, with the rest retrieved from reference TRBV19 and TRBJ2-1, is DGGITQSPKYLFRKEGQNVTLSCEQNLNHDAMYWYRQDPGQGLRLIYYSQIVNDFQKGDIAEGYSVSREKKESFPLTVTSAQKNPTAFYLCASSRGVYNEQFFGPGTRLTVL.

CDR3 protein: CASSQVGGTSNQPQHF. The sequenced CDR3 bases are TGTGCCAGCAGCCAAGTCGGTGGGACAAGCAATCAGCCC. V is TRBV4-2 and J is TRBJ1-5; perhaps TRBD1 as D (6 bases). The read stops 3 residues short of the end of the CDR3; the missing end is completed from the germline J gene. The germline CDR1 and CDR2 sequences are LGHNA and YNFKEQ. The V end was cut by 1 base, the J end by 1 base, with 11 bases between. This CDR3 has 16 amino acids.

With regard to this clone: The CDR3 end is not reached by the read, which stops 3 residues before it; the germline J gene fills it in. V gene TRBV7-6 combines with J gene TRBJ2-7; TRBD1 matches at 7 bases. The V and J ends lost 2 bases and 6 bases, in that order; junction bases with no gene match: 13. This CDR3 is 16 amino acids long. Germline values: CDR1 SGHVS, CDR2 FNYEAQ. The sequenced CDR3 bases are TGTGCCAGCAGCTTATTAGCGACAGGGAATGAGGGCGAG. It encodes CASSLLATGNEGE. The full-length CDR3 reads as CASSLLATGNEGEQYF.

Turning to this clone: The read stops 3 residues short of the end of the CDR3; the missing end is completed from the germline J gene. This chain uses TRBV4-1 with TRBJ2-7; 7 nucleotides agree with TRBD2. With 4 bases clipped from V and 5 bases from J, the junction kept 11 bases outside the gene matches. The CDR3 consists of 15 residues. In germline, CDR1 is MGHRA, CDR2 YSYEKL. CDR3 protein: CASSPEGLLADEQYF. CDR3 DNA (partial): TGCGCCAGCAGCCCGGAGGGACTATTAGCGGACGAG.

For this clone: The CDR3 end falls 3 residues outside the read, so it is completed with the germline J gene. This chain connects TRBV18 to TRBJ1-5; no definite D call. The CDR3 contains 15 residues. V lost 3 bases and J 0 bases, leaving 9 bases between the germline ends. The V gene's germline CDR1 is KGHSH and CDR2 LQKENI. The covered CDR3 bases are TGTGCCAGCTCACCGGGCAGGTATAGCAATCAGCCC. Translation: CASSPGRYSNQP. The CDR3 as a whole reads CASSPGRYSNQPQHF.

With respect to this clone: The CDR3 end is not reached by the read, which stops 3 residues before it; the germline J gene fills it in. The chain recombines TRBV7-3 with TRBJ1-6; 7 bases line up with TRBD1. The V and J ends lost 0 bases and 6 bases, in that order; junction bases with no gene match: 8. Germline values: CDR1 SGHTA, CDR2 FQGTGA. CDR3 length: 17 amino acids. The CDR3 protein is CASSLTSQGIANSPLHF. CDR3 bases read: TGTGCCAGCAGCTTAACGTCACAGGGGATCGCTAATTCACCC.

To note about this clone: The read comes to an end 3 residues before the CDR3 does, leaving the germline J gene to fill in the end. The chain is built from TRBV5-1 and TRBJ2-7, with 7 bases aligning to TRBD1. Germline lookup yields CDR1 SGHRS and CDR2 YFSETQ. This CDR3 region has 13 residues. V shed 5 bases, J shed 3 bases, and the junction held 5 bases outside the gene matches. Incomplete CDR3 DNA: TGCGCCAGCAGAACAGGGGTTTTCTACGAG. The encoded protein is CASRTGVFYE. In full, the CDR3 is CASRTGVFYEQYF.

A remark on this clone: The read terminates 3 residues ahead of where the CDR3 ends, so the germline J gene completes it. This rearrangement joins TRBV19 to TRBJ2-5, with 14 bases matching TRBD2. From germline, CDR1 is LNHDA and CDR2 SQIVND (reference sequence). The CDR3 contains 16 residues. V shed 5 bases and J 5 bases; nucleotides not matched to a gene: 7. The sequenced CDR3 bases are TGTGCCAGTAGTCCGGGACTAGCGGGAGACTCTGAGACC. It yields the protein CASSPGLAGDSET. The complete CDR3 protein is CASSPGLAGDSETQYF.

Points on this clone: The read ends 3 residues before the CDR3 terminus; that terminus is restored from the germline J gene. The V call is TRBV18, the J call TRBJ1-1, with D perhaps matching TRBD1 (5 bases). CDR3 size: 16 residues. Germline V lookup: CDR1 KGHSH, CDR2 LQKENI. V gave up 4 bases and J gave up 4 bases, with 19 bases separating them. The DNA read from the CDR3 is TGTGCCAGCTCACACACACAGAGAAGCGGGGGCACTGAA. It specifies CASSHTQRSGGTE. The whole CDR3 sequence reads CASSHTQRSGGTEAFF. The full variable domain, in which reference TRBV18 and TRBJ1-1 provide the parts outside the CDR3, is NAGVMQNPRHLVRRRGQEARLRCSPMKGHSHVYWYRQLPEEGLKFMVYLQKENIIDESGMPKERFSAEFPKEGPSILRIQQVVRGDSAAYFCASSHTQRSGGTEAFFGQGTRLTVV.

In regard to this clone: Sequencing ends 3 residues short of the CDR3 end; the germline J gene provides the rest. The chain combines TRBV2 with TRBJ1-1; D possibly corresponds to TRBD1 (6 bases). This CDR3 region has 14 residues. Germline CDR1 and CDR2: SNHLY and FYNNEI. The ends were cut back, 2 bases at V and 4 bases at J, with 11 bases in the middle. The CDR3 loop is CASSEQGGGTEAFF. CDR3 bases read: TGTGCCAGCAGTGAACAGGGAGGGGGCACTGAA.

As for this clone: The CDR3 is cut off 3 residues early in the read; its end comes from the germline J gene. This chain uses TRBV11-2 with TRBJ2-5; D may be TRBD1 (6 bases). V lost 4 bases to trimming and J lost 2 bases, with 11 bases between them. The germline gives CDR1 SGHAT, CDR2 FQNNGV. The CDR3 runs to 14 residues. CDR3 bases read: TGTGCCAGCAGCTGGACAGCCGTGCAAGAGACC. Its translation is CASSWTAVQET. The CDR3 in its entirety is CASSWTAVQETQYF.

The CDR3 loop reads CSARDRTLAKNIQYF. The part of the CDR3 DNA that was read is TGCAGTGCTAGAGATCGCACTCTAGCCAAAAACATT. The chain carries TRBV20-1 and TRBJ2-4, with D unresolved. The read terminates 3 residues before the CDR3 end, so the remaining end is supplied by the germline J gene. Per germline, CDR1 DFQATT and CDR2 SNEGSKA (reference sequence). V was cut by 0 bases and J by 0 bases, with 9 bases left in between. The CDR3 has 15 residues.

With respect to this clone: The read gets to within 3 residues of the CDR3 end, and the germline J gene fills in the rest. V and J are TRBV18 and TRBJ1-2; D is possibly TRBD1 (5 bases). CDR1 KGHSH and CDR2 LQKENI come from the germline V gene. This CDR3 contains 14 residues. CDR3 sequence: CASSDSSSYNDYTF. The sequenced CDR3 bases are TGTGCCAGCTCAGACAGTAGCTCCTACAATGAC.

As to this clone: The CDR3 end falls 3 residues outside the read, so it is completed with the germline J gene. The chain combines TRBV6-2 or TRBV6-3 with TRBJ2-7, with 8 bases that match TRBD2. The CDR3 covers 15 residues. V gave up 2 bases and J gave up 3 bases; unmatched junction bases: 6. From germline, CDR1 is MNHEY and CDR2 SVGEGT. The CDR3 bases that were read are TGTGCCAGCAGTTACGGTAGCGGGATCATCTACGAG. Its protein is CASSYGSGIIYE. The whole CDR3 sequence reads CASSYGSGIIYEQYF.

A word on this clone: The CDR3 is cut off 3 residues early in the read; its end comes from the germline J gene. The rearrangement uses TRBV7-2 and TRBJ2-7; D may be TRBD1 (6 bases). The germline gives CDR1 SGHTA, CDR2 FQGNSA. Trimming took off 4 bases at V and 5 bases at J, with 18 bases between the two ends. This CDR3 is 15 amino acids long. CDR3 region: CASSYTRQVRDEQYF. Partial CDR3 DNA: TGTGCCAGCAGCTATACCCGACAGGTTCGGGACGAG.

A remark on this clone: The read gets to within 3 residues of the CDR3 end, and the germline J gene fills in the rest. V is TRBV19 and J is TRBJ2-1, with D uncertain. There are 16 residues in the CDR3. Trimming shortened V by 3 bases and J by 5 bases, and 17 bases separated the two germline ends. The germline CDR1 and CDR2 sequences are LNHDA and SQIVND (reference sequence). The chain's CDR3 is CASSIYPGVRNNEQFF. The sequenced part of the CDR3 DNA is TGTGCCAGTAGTATTTACCCAGGAGTACGAAACAATGAG.

Comments on this clone: The CDR3 goes on 3 residues after the read ends, and that part is filled in from the germline J gene. The chain has TRBV29-1 and TRBJ2-2; 7 bases match TRBD2. The ends lost 3 bases at V and 7 bases at J; junction bases unmatched: 5. Germline CDR1 reads SQVTM; CDR2 reads ANQGSEA. CDR3 length equals 13 residues. CDR3 amino acids: CSVEGGRYGELFF. The CDR3 DNA, read in part, is TGCAGCGTTGAGGGGGGGAGGTACGGGGAG.

Comments on this clone: The read stops 3 residues short of the end of the CDR3; the missing end is completed from the germline J gene. The rearrangement uses TRBV30 and TRBJ1-2; 10 nucleotides line up with TRBD1. V gave up 2 bases and J gave up 4 bases; unmatched junction bases: 7. This CDR3 comprises 15 residues. The germline V gene has CDR1 GTSNPN and CDR2 SVGIG (reference sequence). CDR3: CAWSPKTGGAYGYTF. Partial CDR3 DNA: TGTGCCTGGAGTCCTAAGACAGGGGGCGCCTATGGC.

About this clone: The CDR3 is cut off 3 residues early in the read; its end comes from the germline J gene. The chain combines TRBV7-6 with TRBJ1-6; D ambiguous. V shed 1 base and J shed 6 bases, with 7 bases lying between them. Germline CDR1 reads SGHVS; CDR2 reads FNYEAQ. This CDR3 has 14 residues. The CDR3 DNA, read in part, is TGTGCCAGCAGCTTAGGGCGGCCTAATTCACCC. Encoded protein: CASSLGRPNSP. The CDR3 as a whole reads CASSLGRPNSPLHF.